Here is one T cell receptor beta chain with its context. The antigen is not known. Between the trimmed V and J ends, which lost 4 bases and 7 bases, there was a span of 17 bases. The CDR3 has 14 amino acids. Germline V gene data show CDR1 as LNHDA and CDR2 as SQIVND (reference sequence). This record belongs to a study of multiple sclerosis patients with progressive multifocal leukoencephalopathy. General study points: Before and during natalizumab, the clones expanded at PML already existed.

Clones were sequenced by immunoSEQ multiplex PCR, and TCRdb holds only the in-frame ones, with some missing. The sample includes about 30,000 clones, 89% seen only once; the top ten take roughly 1.6%. As to time point: 6 months of natalizumab therapy. Every listed patient previously received interferon beta; all PML patients were women. Sequencing was performed on PBMCs, taken from a patient treated with natalizumab. The sequence came from a human donor with multiple sclerosis. The rearrangement uses TRBV19 and TRBJ2-7; possibly TRBD1 for D (7 bases). As DNA, the CDR3 is TGTGCCAGTAGTAACCAGGGGGGATCCCAAGAGCAGTACTTC. This encodes CASSNQGGSQEQYF.